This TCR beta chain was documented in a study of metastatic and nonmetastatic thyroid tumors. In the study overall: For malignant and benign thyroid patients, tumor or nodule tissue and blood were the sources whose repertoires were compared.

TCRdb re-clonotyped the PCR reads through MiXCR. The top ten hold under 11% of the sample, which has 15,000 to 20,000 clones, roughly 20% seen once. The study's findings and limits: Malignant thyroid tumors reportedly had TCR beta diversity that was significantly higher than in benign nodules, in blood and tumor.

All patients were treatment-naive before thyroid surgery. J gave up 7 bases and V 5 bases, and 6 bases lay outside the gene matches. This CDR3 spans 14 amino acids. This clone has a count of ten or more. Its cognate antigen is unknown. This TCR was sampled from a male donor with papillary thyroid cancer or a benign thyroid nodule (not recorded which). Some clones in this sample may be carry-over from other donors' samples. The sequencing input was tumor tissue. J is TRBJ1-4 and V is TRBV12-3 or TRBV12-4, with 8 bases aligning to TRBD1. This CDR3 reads CASSNGQGAEKLFF. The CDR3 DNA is TGTGCCAGCAGTAACGGACAGGGAGCTGAAAAACTGTTTTTT.